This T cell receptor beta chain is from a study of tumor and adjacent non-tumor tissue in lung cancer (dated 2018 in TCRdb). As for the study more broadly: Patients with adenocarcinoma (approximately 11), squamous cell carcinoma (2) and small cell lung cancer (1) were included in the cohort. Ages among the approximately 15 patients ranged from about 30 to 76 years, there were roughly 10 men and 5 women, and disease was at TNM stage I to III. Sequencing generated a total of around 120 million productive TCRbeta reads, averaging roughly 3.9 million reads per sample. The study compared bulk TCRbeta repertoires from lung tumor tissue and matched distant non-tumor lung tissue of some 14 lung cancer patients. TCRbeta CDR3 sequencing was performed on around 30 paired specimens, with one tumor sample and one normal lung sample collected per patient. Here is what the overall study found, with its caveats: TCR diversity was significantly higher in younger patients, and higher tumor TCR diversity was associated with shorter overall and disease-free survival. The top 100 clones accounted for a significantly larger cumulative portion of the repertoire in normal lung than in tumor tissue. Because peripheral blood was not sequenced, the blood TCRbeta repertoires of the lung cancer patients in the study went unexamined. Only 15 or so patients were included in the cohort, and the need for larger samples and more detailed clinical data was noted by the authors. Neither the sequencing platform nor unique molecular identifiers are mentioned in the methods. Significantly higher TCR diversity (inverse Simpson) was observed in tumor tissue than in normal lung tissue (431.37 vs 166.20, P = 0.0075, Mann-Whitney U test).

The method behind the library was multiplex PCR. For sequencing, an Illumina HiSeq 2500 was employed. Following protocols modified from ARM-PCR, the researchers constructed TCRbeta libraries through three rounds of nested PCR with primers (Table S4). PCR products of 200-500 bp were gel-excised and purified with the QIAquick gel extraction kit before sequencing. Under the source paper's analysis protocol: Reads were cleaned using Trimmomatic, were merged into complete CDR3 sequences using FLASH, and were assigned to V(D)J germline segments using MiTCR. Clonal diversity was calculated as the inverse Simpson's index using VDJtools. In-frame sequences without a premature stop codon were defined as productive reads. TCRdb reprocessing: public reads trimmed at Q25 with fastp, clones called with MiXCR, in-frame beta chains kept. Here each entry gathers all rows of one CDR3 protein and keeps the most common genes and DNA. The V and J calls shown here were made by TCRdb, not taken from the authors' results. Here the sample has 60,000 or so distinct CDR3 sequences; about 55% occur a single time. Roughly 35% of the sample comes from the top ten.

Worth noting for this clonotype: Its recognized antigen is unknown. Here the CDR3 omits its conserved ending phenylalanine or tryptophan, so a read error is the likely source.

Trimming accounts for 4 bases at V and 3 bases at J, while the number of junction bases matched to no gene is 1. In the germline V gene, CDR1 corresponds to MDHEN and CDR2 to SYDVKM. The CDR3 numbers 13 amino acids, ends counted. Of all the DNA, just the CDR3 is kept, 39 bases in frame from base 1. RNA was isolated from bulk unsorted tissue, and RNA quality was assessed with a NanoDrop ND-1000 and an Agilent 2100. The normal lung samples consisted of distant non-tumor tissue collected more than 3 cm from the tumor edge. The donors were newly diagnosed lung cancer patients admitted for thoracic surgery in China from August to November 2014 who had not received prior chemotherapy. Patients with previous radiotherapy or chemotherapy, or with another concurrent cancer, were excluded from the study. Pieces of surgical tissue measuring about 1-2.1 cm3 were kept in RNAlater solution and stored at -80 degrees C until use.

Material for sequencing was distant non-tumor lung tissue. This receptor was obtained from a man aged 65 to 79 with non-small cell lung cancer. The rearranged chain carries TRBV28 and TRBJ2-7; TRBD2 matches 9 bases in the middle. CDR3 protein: CASSSSGNYEQYI. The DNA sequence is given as TGTGCCAGCAGTTCTAGCGGGAACTACGAGCAGTACATC.